Listed here are 11 T cell receptor beta chains from one sample, sequenced in a study of T cell responses to AZD1222 COVID-19 vaccine. Some clones are missing from TCRdb's copy, which holds only in-frame ones; the method was immunoSEQ multiplex PCR. Here the sample spans 130,000 or so clones, 70% to 90% being singletons. The material sequenced was peripheral blood, taken 28 days after the second AZD1222 dose. These receptors were taken from an adult who received the AZD1222 COVID-19 vaccine.

The CDR3 reads CASRPGQGYNSPLHF. The DNA of the CDR3 is TGTGCCAGCAGGCCGGGACAGGGTTATAATTCACCCCTCCACTTT. The chain recombines TRBV28 with TRBJ1-6, with 9 positions matching TRBD1. This CDR3 region has 15 residues. V was pared by 6 bases and J by 4 bases, with 4 bases of the junction left unmatched. CDR1 is MDHEN and CDR2 is SYDVKM in the germline V gene.

The V gene is TRBV6-5, the J gene TRBJ2-1; TRBD2 agrees at 9 bases. Germline-derived CDR1 and CDR2 are MNHEY and SVGAGI. The junction had 6 bases not matched to a gene; V was cut back by 8 bases and J by 7 bases. The CDR3 spans 13 residues. The CDR3 loop reads CASHSSGKNEQFF. For the CDR3, the DNA is TGTGCCAGCCACTCTAGCGGGAAAAATGAGCAGTTCTTC.

The chain carries TRBV30 and TRBJ2-1; 7 bases are a match to TRBD1. The V segment lost 2 bases and the J segment 1 base; nucleotides outside the gene matches: 2. Germline V gene sequence: CDR1 GTSNPN, CDR2 SVGIG (reference sequence). The CDR3 runs 14 residues. The CDR3 bases are TGTGCCTGGAGTCTGGGACAGTCCTACAATGAGCAGTTCTTC. Translation: CAWSLGQSYNEQFF.

The chain uses TRBV5-1 and TRBJ2-2, with TRBD2 matching over 9 bases. The CDR3 runs 16 residues. CDR1 and CDR2 from the germline V gene are SGHRS and YFSETQ. V lost 2 bases, J lost 1 base, and 3 bases stayed unmatched. CDR3 sequence: CASSLTSGRNTGELFF. DNA of the CDR3: TGCGCCAGCAGCTTAACTAGCGGGCGGAACACCGGGGAGCTGTTTTTT.

V usage is TRBV7-9 and J usage is TRBJ1-6; D gene ambiguous. CDR1 and CDR2 from the germline V gene are SEHNR and FQNEAQ (reference sequence). V lost 0 bases and J lost 10, with 7 bases in between. The CDR3 is made up of 13 amino acids. The CDR3 is CASSLAKGSPLHF. CDR3 coding DNA: TGTGCCAGCAGCTTAGCGAAGGGATCACCCCTCCACTTT.

The V gene is TRBV27, the J gene TRBJ1-2, with TRBD1 matching 7 bases. The CDR3 contains 15 residues. From germline, CDR1 is MNHEY and CDR2 SMNVEV (reference sequence). J gave up 0 bases and V 2 bases, and 3 bases lay outside the gene matches. In DNA form, the CDR3 reads TGTGCCAGCAGTTTAGTCGGGACAGCTAACTATGGCTACACCTTC. This sequence encodes CASSLVGTANYGYTF.

The chain couples TRBV6-1 to TRBJ1-4, with a possible D match to TRBD1 (5 bases). The CDR3 has 16 amino acids. The V gene's germline CDR1 is MNHNS and CDR2 SASEGT. V was pared by 2 bases and J by 1 base, with 11 bases between. CDR3 nucleotide sequence: TGTGCCAGCAGTGAATATGGGGGTGGAACTAATGAAAAACTGTTTTTT. Translation: CASSEYGGGTNEKLFF.

This chain connects TRBV20-1 to TRBJ2-5, with unresolved D. The germline CDR1 and CDR2 sequences are DFQATT and SNEGSKA (reference sequence). This CDR3 has 10 residues. V was shortened by 3 bases and J by 7 bases, with 6 bases between the two germline ends. DNA of the CDR3: TGCAGTGCTAGGAACCGGACCCAGTACTTC. Translated: CSARNRTQYF.

The chain couples TRBV4-1 to TRBJ2-5, with D perhaps TRBD2 (6 bases). Germline V gives CDR1 MGHRA, CDR2 YSYEKL. The CDR3 is made up of 16 amino acids. Trimming cost V 1 base and J 1 base, with 13 bases left between them. In nucleotides, the CDR3 is TGCGCCAGCAGCCAAGGGACGGGGGACCCCCAAGAGACCCAGTACTTC. Its translation: CASSQGTGDPQETQYF.

V is TRBV19 and J is TRBJ2-2, with 9 bases identical to TRBD1. Trimming took 4 bases from V and 4 from J; bases not matched to a gene: 4. Germline loops: CDR1 LNHDA, CDR2 SQIVND (reference sequence). The CDR3 runs to 15 residues. The CDR3, as DNA: TGTGCCAGTAGTAGACAGGGGGGCCTCACCGGGGAGCTGTTTTTT. As protein: CASSRQGGLTGELFF.

A word on this clone: The same CDR3 is also encoded by other DNA sequences in this sample. V is TRBV30 and J is TRBJ1-1, with 7 nucleotides matching TRBD1. The germline CDR1 and CDR2 sequences are GTSNPN and SVGIG (reference sequence). The V segment lost 3 bases and the J segment 1 base; nucleotides outside the gene matches: 2. The CDR3 extends over 13 amino acids. The CDR3 spells CAWSRQGNTEAFF. CDR3 coding DNA: TGTGCCTGGAGCCGACAGGGGAACACTGAAGCTTTCTTT.